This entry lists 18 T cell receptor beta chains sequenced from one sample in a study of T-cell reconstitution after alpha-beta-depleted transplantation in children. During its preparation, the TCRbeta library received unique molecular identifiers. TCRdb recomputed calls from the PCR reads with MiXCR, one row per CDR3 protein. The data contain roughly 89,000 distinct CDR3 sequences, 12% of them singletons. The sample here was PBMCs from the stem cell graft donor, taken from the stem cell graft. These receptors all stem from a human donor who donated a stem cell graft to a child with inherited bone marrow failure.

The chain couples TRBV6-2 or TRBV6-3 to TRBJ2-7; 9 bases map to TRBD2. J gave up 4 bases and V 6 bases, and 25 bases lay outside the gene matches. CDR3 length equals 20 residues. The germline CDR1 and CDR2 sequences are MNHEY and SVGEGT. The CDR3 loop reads CASSTLGGRARTGETYEQYF. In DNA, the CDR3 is TGTGCCAGCAGCACCCTTGGCGGGAGGGCCAGGACTGGCGAAACTTACGAGCAGTACTTC.

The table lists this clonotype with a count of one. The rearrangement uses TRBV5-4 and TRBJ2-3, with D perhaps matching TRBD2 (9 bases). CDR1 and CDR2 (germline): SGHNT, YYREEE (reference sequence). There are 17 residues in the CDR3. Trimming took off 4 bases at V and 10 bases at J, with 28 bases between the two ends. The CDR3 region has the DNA TGTGCCAGCAGCGTACAACGCGGGGGGGCAGGGGGCTTGGCGCAGTATTTT. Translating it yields CASSVQRGGAGGLAQYF. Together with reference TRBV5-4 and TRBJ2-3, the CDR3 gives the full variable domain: ETGVTQSPTHLIKTRGQQVTLRCSSQSGHNTVSWYQQALGQGPQFIFQYYREEENGRGNFPPRFSGLQFPNYSSELNVNALELDDSALYLCASSVQRGGAGGLAQYFGPGTRLTVL.

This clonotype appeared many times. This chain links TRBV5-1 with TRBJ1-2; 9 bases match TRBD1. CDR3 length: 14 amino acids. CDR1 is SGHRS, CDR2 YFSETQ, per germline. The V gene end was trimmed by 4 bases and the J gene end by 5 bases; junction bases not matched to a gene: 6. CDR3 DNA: TGCGCCAGCAGCGCGACAGGGGGAACTTATGGCTACACCTTC. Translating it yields CASSATGGTYGYTF.

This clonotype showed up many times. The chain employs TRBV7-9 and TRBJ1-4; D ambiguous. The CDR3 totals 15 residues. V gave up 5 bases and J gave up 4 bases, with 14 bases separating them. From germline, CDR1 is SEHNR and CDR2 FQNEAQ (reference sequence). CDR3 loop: CASSPHSGINEKLFF. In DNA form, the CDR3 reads TGTGCCAGCAGCCCGCACAGTGGGATTAATGAAAAACTGTTTTTT.

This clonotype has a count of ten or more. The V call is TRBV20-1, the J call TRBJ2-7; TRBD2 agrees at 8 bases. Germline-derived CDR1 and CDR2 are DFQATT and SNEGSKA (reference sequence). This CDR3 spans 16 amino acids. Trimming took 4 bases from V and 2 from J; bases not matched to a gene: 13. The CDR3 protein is CSATLTGTRSTYEQYF. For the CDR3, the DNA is TGCAGTGCTACCCTGACTGGGACTAGGAGTACCTACGAGCAGTACTTC.

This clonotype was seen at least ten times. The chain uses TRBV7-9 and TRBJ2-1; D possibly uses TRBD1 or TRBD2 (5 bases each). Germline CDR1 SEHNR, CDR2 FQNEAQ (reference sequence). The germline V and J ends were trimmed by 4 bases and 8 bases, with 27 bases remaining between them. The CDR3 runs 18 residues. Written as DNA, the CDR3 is TGTGCCAGCAGCTCCAGCCGGGACCGTACGATCAGGTTGGATGAGCAGTTCTTC. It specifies CASSSSRDRTIRLDEQFF.

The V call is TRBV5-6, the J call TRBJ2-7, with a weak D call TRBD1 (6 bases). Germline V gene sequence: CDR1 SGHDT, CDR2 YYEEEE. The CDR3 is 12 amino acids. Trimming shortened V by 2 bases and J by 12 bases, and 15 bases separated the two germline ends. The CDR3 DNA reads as TGTGCCAGCAGCTTACCTACAGGGTTTCCGTACTTC. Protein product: CASSLPTGFPYF. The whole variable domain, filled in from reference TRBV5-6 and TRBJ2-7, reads DAGVTQSPTHLIKTRGQQVTLRCSPKSGHDTVSWYQQALGQGPQFIFQYYEEEERQRGNFPDRFSGHQFPNYSSELNVNALLLGDSALYLCASSLPTGFPYFGPGTRLTVT.

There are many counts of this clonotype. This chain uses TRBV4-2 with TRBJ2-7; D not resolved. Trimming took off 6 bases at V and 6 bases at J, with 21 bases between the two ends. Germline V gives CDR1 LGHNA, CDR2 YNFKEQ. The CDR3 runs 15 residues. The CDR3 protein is CASRLDGRVGGEQYF. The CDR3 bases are TGTGCCAGCAGACTCGACGGACGGGTAGGTGGCGAGCAGTACTTC.

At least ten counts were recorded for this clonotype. The CDR3 reads CASSPRAGTSGQETQYF. The CDR3 DNA reads TGTGCCAGCAGCCCTCGGGCGGGGACTAGCGGCCAAGAGACCCAGTACTTC. The chain couples TRBV7-9 to TRBJ2-5; 11 bases are shared with TRBD2. The germline V gene has CDR1 SEHNR and CDR2 FQNEAQ (reference sequence). CDR3 size: 17 residues. The V and J ends lost 5 bases and 1 base, in that order; junction bases with no gene match: 9.

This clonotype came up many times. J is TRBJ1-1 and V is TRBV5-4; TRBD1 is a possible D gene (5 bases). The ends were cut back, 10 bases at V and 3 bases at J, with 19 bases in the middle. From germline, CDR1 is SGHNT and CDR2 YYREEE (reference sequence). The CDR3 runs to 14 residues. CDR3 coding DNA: TGTGCCGCCGCTGAGACCAGGGAGTACACTGAAGCTTTCTTT. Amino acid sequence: CAAAETREYTEAFF.

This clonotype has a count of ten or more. CDR3 bases: TGTGCCAGCAGTCGGGGCGGAGCCTACAATGAGCAGTTCTTC. Its protein product is CASSRGGAYNEQFF. This chain uses TRBV11-3 with TRBJ2-1, with D perhaps given as TRBD1 or TRBD2 (5 bases each). The CDR3 has 14 residues. Germline loops: CDR1 SGHNT, CDR2 YENEEA. V dropped 6 bases and J dropped 2 bases, with 11 bases sitting between them.

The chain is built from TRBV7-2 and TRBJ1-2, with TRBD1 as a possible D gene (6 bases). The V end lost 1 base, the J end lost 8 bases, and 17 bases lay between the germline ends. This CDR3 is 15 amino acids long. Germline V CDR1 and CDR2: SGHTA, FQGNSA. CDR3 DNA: TGTGCCAGCAGCTTAGTTCTGGGGGCACAAGAGGGCTACACCTTC. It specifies CASSLVLGAQEGYTF.

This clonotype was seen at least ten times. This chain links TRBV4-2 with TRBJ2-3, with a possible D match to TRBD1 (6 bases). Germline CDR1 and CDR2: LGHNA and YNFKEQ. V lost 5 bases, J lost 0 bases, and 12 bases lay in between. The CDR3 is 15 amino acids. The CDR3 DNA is TGTGCCAGCAGCTTCCGACAGGACAGCACAGATACGCAGTATTTT. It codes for CASSFRQDSTDTQYF.

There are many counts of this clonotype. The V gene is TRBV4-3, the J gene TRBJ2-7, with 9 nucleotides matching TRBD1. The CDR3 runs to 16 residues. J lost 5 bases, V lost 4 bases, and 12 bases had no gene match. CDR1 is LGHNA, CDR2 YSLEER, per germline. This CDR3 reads CASSPGPGQGFHEQYF. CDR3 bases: TGCGCCAGCAGCCCGGGCCCCGGACAGGGGTTCCACGAGCAGTACTTC.

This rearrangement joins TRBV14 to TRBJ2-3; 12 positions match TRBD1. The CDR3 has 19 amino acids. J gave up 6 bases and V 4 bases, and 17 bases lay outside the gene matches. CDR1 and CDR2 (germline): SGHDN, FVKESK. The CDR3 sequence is CASSPGTGGLRGTADTQYF. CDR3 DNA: TGTGCCAGCAGCCCGGGGACAGGGGGCTTACGGGGGACCGCTGATACGCAGTATTTT.

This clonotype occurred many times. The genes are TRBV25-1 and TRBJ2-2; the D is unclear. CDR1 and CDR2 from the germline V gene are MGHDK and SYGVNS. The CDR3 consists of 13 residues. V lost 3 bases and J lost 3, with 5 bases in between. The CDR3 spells CASSETYTGELFF. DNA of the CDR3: TGTGCCAGCAGTGAGACATACACCGGGGAGCTGTTTTTT.

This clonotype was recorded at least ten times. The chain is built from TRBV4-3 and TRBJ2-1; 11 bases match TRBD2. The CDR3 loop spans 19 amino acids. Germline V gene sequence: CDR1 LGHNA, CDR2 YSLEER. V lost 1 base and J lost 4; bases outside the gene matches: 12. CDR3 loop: CASSQVEVRTSGQYNEQFF. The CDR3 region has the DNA TGCGCCAGCAGCCAAGTCGAGGTTAGGACTAGCGGGCAATACAATGAGCAGTTCTTC.

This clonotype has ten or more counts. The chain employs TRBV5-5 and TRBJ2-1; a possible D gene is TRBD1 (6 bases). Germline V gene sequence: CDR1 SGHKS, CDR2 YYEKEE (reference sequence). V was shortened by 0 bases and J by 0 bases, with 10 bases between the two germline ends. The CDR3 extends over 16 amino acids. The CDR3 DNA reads TGTGCCAGCAGCTTGGAAGGGACAAACTCCTACAATGAGCAGTTCTTC. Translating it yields CASSLEGTNSYNEQFF.